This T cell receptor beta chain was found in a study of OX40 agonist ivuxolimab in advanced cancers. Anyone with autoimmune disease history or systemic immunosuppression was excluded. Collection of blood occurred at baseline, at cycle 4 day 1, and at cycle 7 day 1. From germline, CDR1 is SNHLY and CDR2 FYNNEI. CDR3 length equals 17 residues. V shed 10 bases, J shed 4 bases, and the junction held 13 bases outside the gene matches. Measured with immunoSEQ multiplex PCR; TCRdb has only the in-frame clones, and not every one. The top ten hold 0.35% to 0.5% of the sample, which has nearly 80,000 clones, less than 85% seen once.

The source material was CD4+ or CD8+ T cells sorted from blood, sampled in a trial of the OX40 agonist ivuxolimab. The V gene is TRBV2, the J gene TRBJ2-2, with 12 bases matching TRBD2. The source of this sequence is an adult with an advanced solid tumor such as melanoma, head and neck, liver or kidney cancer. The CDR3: CAKQGTGLAGRTGELFF. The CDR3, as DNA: TGTGCCAAACAGGGTACCGGACTAGCGGGACGCACCGGGGAGCTGTTTTTT.